The 2 T cell receptor beta chains below all came from one sample that was sequenced in a study of T-cell reconstitution after alpha-beta-depleted transplantation in children. Unique molecular identifiers were built into the TCRbeta library. TCRdb reprocessed the PCR reads via MiXCR and lists one record per CDR3 protein. The sample comprises hundreds of thousands of distinct CDR3 sequences, roughly 14% of which are singletons, and 0.79% rests with the top ten. Sequenced here: PBMCs, sampled before TCRalphabeta/CD19-depleted stem cell transplant. Receptors originate from a girl aged 2-10 years with congenital amegakaryocytic thrombocytopenia, due to receive a stem cell transplant.

This clonotype has a count of ten or more. The V call is TRBV7-9, the J call TRBJ1-4; 7 bases line up with TRBD1. CDR1 and CDR2 (germline): SEHNR, FQNEAQ (reference sequence). The CDR3 covers 16 residues. V lost 1 base, J lost 4 bases, and 6 bases stayed unmatched. The CDR3 here is CASSLDRTGYNEKLFF. In DNA form, the CDR3 reads TGTGCCAGCAGCTTAGACCGGACAGGATATAATGAAAAACTGTTTTTT. Looking up the rest from reference TRBV7-9 and TRBJ1-4 gives the full variable domain: DTGVSQNPRHKITKRGQNVTFRCDPISEHNRLYWYRQTLGQGPEFLTYFQNEAQLEKSRLLSDRFSAERPKGSFSTLEIQRTEQGDSAMYLCASSLDRTGYNEKLFFGSGTQLSVL.

The CDR3 nucleotides are TGTGCCAGCAGCGTTTCCGGGACAGAGTACGTCGAGCAGTACTTC. It specifies CASSVSGTEYVEQYF. The chain joins TRBV9 to TRBJ2-7; 7 bases agree with TRBD1. The CDR3 runs 15 residues. The germline V gene encodes CDR1 SGDLS and CDR2 YYNGEE. The V gene end was trimmed by 2 bases and the J gene end by 6 bases; junction bases not matched to a gene: 11.